This entry features one T cell receptor beta chain sequence. These data belong to a study of OX40 agonist ivuxolimab in advanced cancers. Across the whole study: Every 2 weeks, ivuxolimab was infused into the patients intravenously at between 0.01 and 10 mg/kg. From about 23 to 85 years was the age range, with a mean of around 60 years, and 65% to 90% were male.

Using immunoSEQ multiplex PCR, the repertoire was profiled, and TCRdb retains in-frame clones only, with some absent. The table records around 20,000 clones, more than 65% of them present only once. The V gene end was trimmed by 2 bases and the J gene end by 8 bases; junction bases not matched to a gene: 10. Germline CDR1 is SEHNR and CDR2 is FQNEAQ (reference sequence). The CDR3 consists of 16 residues. Sequences were derived from CD4+ or CD8+ T cells sorted from blood, sampled in a trial of the OX40 agonist ivuxolimab. The TCR comes from an adult with an advanced solid tumor such as melanoma, head and neck, liver or kidney cancer. The chain uses TRBV7-9 and TRBJ2-1; 9 bases match TRBD2. The CDR3 sequence: CASSLSGLAGSDEQFF. The CDR3 DNA reads TGTGCCAGCAGCTTAAGCGGGCTAGCGGGGAGCGATGAGCAGTTCTTC.